This paragraph reports one T cell receptor beta chain. Its specificity is unknown. Trimming shortened V by 6 bases and J by 1 base, and 12 bases separated the two germline ends. This CDR3 contains 14 residues. From germline, CDR1 is ENHRY and CDR2 SYGVKD. The source of the sample is a study of cytomegalovirus exposure and HLA in healthy donors. Vbeta (60) and Jbeta (13) primers were used in the PCR. Profiled with immunoSEQ multiplex PCR; TCRdb holds only in-frame clones, not every one. The table has 150,000 to 200,000 clones, 80% seen once; the top ten hold about 0.7%. Study-wide findings and caveats: Later on, a genetic analysis was performed. It linked a missense variant in DCLRE1C with V- and J-gene trimming of TCR beta. It was reported that TCR beta sequences correctly inferred the HLA-A and HLA-B alleles for most subjects. It was only CMV serostatus that was available as immune exposure information.

The sequenced sample consisted of PBMCs. The receptor comes from a boy younger than 18 in good health and CMV-seronegative. The chain carries TRBV10-3 and TRBJ1-1; D ambiguous. The CDR3 loop is CAIRTTATNTEAFF. The CDR3 DNA is TGTGCCATCAGGACAACAGCTACGAACACTGAAGCTTTCTTT.